This T cell receptor (beta chain) was sequenced for a study of PD-L1 blockade in urothelial cancer. Some clones are missing from TCRdb's copy, which holds only in-frame ones; the method was immunoSEQ multiplex PCR. Of roughly 50,000 clones listed, roughly 80% are singletons. Patients suffered from locally advanced or metastatic urothelial carcinoma. The clonotype comes from a man between 65 and 79 years old with urothelial cancer. The sequences come from PBMCs, collected around atezolizumab (anti-PD-L1) treatment.

CDR3 amino acids: CASSYNRETGELFF. CDR3 DNA: TGTGCCAGCAGCTATAACAGGGAAACCGGGGAGCTGTTTTTT. The chain combines TRBV7-2 with TRBJ2-2, with D maybe TRBD1 (6 bases). The CDR3 consists of 14 residues. Germline CDR1 SGHTA, CDR2 FQGNSA. V shed 4 bases and J shed 5 bases, with 11 bases lying between them.